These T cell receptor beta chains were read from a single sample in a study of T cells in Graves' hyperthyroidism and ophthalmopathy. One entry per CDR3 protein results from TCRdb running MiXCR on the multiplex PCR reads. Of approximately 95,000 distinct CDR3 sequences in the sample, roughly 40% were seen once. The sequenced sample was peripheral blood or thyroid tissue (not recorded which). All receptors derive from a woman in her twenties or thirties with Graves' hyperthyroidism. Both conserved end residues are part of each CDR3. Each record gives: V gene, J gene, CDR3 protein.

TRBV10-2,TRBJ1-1,CASRMGGQGLTPYFGPGSTKGAFF
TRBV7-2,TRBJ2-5,CATTQGPTETQYF
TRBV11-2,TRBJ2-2,CASSSRWRTGTGELFF
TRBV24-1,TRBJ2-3,CATSHGRGRDTQYF
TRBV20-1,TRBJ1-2,CSVTSYGGYTF
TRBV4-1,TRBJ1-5,CASSQGRGLGSNQPQHF
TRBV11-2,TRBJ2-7,CASSLGPNSYEQYF
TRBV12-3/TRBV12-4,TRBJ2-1,CASSLANNEQFF
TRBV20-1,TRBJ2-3,CSARTGGSTDTQYF
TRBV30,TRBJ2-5,CAWNYKDREPQETQYF
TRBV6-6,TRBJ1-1,CASSYSRQGGTEAFF
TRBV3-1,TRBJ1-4,CASSPLGEQYNEKLFF
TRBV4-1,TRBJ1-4,CASSLGGPGEKLFF
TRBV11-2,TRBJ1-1,CASSLTEGYTEAFF
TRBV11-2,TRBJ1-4,CASSPGTTNEKLFF
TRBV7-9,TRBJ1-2,CAGSLERHGYTF
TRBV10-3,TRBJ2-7,CAISAFEALGSYEQYF
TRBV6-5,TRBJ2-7,CASSYSRGAWEQYF
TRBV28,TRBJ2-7,CASSLRWGTYEQYF
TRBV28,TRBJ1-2,CASSPPGQGGSKGYTF
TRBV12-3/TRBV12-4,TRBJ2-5,CASSFRLAGPKTQETQYF
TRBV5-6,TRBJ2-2,CASSLVGQTNTGELFF
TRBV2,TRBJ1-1,CASSEALETGGAEALF
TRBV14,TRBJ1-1,CASSQESQGRKHTEAFF
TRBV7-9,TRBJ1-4,CASSSLTGGLYEKLFF
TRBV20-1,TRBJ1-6,CSASLWGQGNSPLHF
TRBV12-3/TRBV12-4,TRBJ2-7,CASSFPGVPYEQYF
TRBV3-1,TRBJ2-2,CASSQGWSNTGELFF
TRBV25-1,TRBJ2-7,CASSEGAAGFPNYEQYF